The rows below give T cell receptor beta chains drawn from one sample of a study of T cell repertoires in cytomegalovirus infection. Via MiXCR, TCRdb re-called the reads, giving one row per CDR3 protein. This sample has almost 550,000 distinct CDR3 sequences, with more than 15% found just once. What was sequenced was CD8+ T cells from PBMCs. The source is a human donor in good health (CMV status not recorded). Some clones in this sample may be carry-over from other donors' samples. The CDR3 runs from the conserved cysteine through the conserved F or W. D genes are given only for firm matches. Some rows mark clone size as missing; the rest say once, few, many or name a class of expanded clone.

V gene	D gene	J gene	CDR3 length	clone size	CDR3 protein	CDR3 DNA
TRBV7-6	.	TRBJ1-4	14	.	CASSLLGPGEKLFF	TGTGCCAGCAGCTTATTAGGCCCAGGGGAAAAACTGTTTTTT
TRBV19	TRBD1	TRBJ2-4	15	once	CASNSLRDRANIQYF	TGTGCCAGTAATTCCCTCCGGGACAGGGCAAACATTCAGTACTTC
TRBV7-8	TRBD2	TRBJ2-7	14	many	CASSPGGGAYEQYF	TGTGCCAGCAGCCCCGGGGGAGGGGCCTACGAGCAGTACTTC
TRBV20-1	.	TRBJ1-6	12	.	CSSPGTNSPLHF	TGCAGTTCACCGGGTACCAATTCACCCCTCCACTTT
TRBV12-3/TRBV12-4	.	TRBJ2-1	14	few	CASSLALFVEEQFF	TGTGCCAGCAGTTTAGCGCTTTTCGTGGAGGAGCAGTTCTTC
TRBV12-3/TRBV12-4	.	TRBJ1-5	16	many	CASSRTGNNDNQPQHF	TGTGCCAGCAGTCGAACAGGGAATAATGACAATCAGCCCCAGCATTTT
TRBV7-9	TRBD1	TRBJ1-1	12	many	CASSVTGLEAFF	TGTGCCAGCAGCGTGACAGGGCTTGAAGCTTTCTTT
TRBV7-9	.	TRBJ2-5	12	many	CAIGQLGGIQYF	TGTGCCATTGGACAGCTCGGAGGGATCCAGTACTTC
TRBV11-1	TRBD1	TRBJ1-1	16	many	CASSPLQGARRTEAFF	TGTGCCAGCAGCCCCCTACAGGGGGCAAGAAGGACTGAAGCTTTCTTT
TRBV9	.	TRBJ2-4	16	few	CASSPRHTLAKNIQYF	TGTGCCAGCAGCCCCAGGCACACACTAGCCAAAAACATTCAGTACTTC
TRBV29-1	.	TRBJ2-1	16	few	CSVQADPFISYNEQFF	TGCAGCGTTCAAGCCGACCCGTTCATCTCCTACAATGAGCAGTTCTTC
TRBV7-3	TRBD2	TRBJ2-7	16	.	CASSSRTSGSTHEQYF	TGTGCCAGCAGCTCCCGGACTAGCGGGAGTACCCACGAGCAGTACTTC
TRBV7-4	TRBD2	TRBJ2-3	15	.	CASSRGLAGGHTQYF	TGTGCCAGCAGCCGCGGACTAGCGGGAGGGCATACGCAGTATTTT
TRBV9	.	TRBJ2-2	15	few	CASSVSGTRGGELFF	TGTGCCAGCAGCGTGAGCGGGACACGAGGCGGGGAGCTGTTTTTT
TRBV24-1	.	TRBJ2-2	14	.	CATSEVLAPGELFF	TGTGCCACCAGTGAGGTCCTAGCGCCTGGGGAGCTGTTTTTT
TRBV7-2	TRBD1	TRBJ2-7	17	many	CASSFPVSGQGADEQYF	TGTGCCAGCAGCTTCCCTGTTTCGGGACAGGGGGCAGACGAGCAGTACTTC
TRBV14	.	TRBJ1-2	14	.	CASSLQTRSYGYTF	TGTGCCAGCAGCCTCCAGACGCGCAGCTATGGCTACACCTTC
TRBV7-3	TRBD1	TRBJ1-1	15	many	CASSERQGVKTEAFF	TGTGCCAGCAGCGAGCGACAGGGGGTAAAGACTGAAGCTTTCTTT
TRBV7-6	TRBD1	TRBJ1-1	14	many	CASSLGTGYTEAFF	TGTGCCAGCAGCTTAGGGACAGGGTACACTGAAGCTTTCTTT
TRBV6-6	TRBD2	TRBJ2-1	15	.	CASTSTSGSYNEQFF	TGTGCCAGCACCTCGACTAGCGGGAGCTACAATGAGCAGTTCTTC
TRBV10-3	.	TRBJ2-1	15	few	CAISEYQGTYNEQFF	TGTGCCATCAGTGAATACCAGGGGACCTACAATGAGCAGTTCTTC
TRBV20-1	.	TRBJ1-1	15	.	CSARDFRNRNTEAFF	TGCAGTGCTAGAGACTTCAGAAACAGGAACACTGAAGCTTTCTTT
TRBV20-1	.	TRBJ2-1	15	.	CSARDMGSLYNEQFF	TGCAGTGCTAGAGATATGGGATCTCTTTACAATGAGCAGTTCTTC
TRBV28	TRBD1	TRBJ2-1	16	.	CASSRPRQGLVDEQFF	TGTGCCAGCAGTCGCCCCAGACAGGGTCTGGTCGATGAGCAGTTCTTC